This T cell receptor beta chain derives from a study of T-cell reconstitution after alpha-beta-depleted transplantation in children. Findings of the study overall: TCRbeta diversity was high at day 60 in some patients (a result of surviving recipient T cells and thymic progenitors). Alpha-beta T cells about two months after transplant reportedly derived from several hundred expanded graft clones. Newly made T cells mostly supplied T-cell counts and diversity one year after transplant.

This sample's TCRbeta library carried unique molecular identifier barcodes. MiXCR, run by TCRdb on the PCR reads, gives a single entry per CDR3 protein. The data show approximately 980,000 distinct CDR3 sequences, about 29% seen once. This clonotype has more than one count but fewer than ten. As yet, its antigen is unknown. The clonotype originates from a boy in the first two years of life who had a stem cell transplant for SCID, so the T cells may come from the graft donor. The specimen comprised PBMCs, mostly from graft donor cells, sampled 360 days after TCRalphabeta/CD19-depleted stem cell transplant.

DNA of the CDR3: TGTGCCAGCAGGCGGAGCGGGGGGGTCACAGATACGCAGTATTTT. Translating it yields CASRRSGGVTDTQYF. The V and J genes are TRBV12-3 or TRBV12-4 and TRBJ2-3; 10 positions match TRBD2. The CDR3 contains 15 residues. Unmatched junction bases numbered 5, after V lost 6 bases and J lost 2 bases.